Below are 12 T cell receptor beta chains sequenced from a single sample in a study of T cells after somatic rescue of genetic block. Profiled with immunoSEQ multiplex PCR; TCRdb holds only in-frame clones, not every one. The repertoire holds roughly 8,000 clones, 80% to 85% seen once, with about 25% in the top ten. Sequencing used peripheral blood mononuclear cells (PBMCs). The receptors derive from a boy aged 5-17 years.

The sample holds a few counts of this clone. V usage is TRBV5-4 and J usage is TRBJ2-1; tentatively, D is TRBD2 (6 bases). This CDR3 is 13 amino acids long. CDR1 and CDR2 (germline): SGHNT, YYREEE (reference sequence). Trimming shortened V by 0 bases and J by 15 bases, and 16 bases separated the two germline ends. The CDR3 nucleotides are TGTGCCAGCAGCTTGGATATCGGGGGTGTAAGGTTCTTC. Protein product: CASSLDIGGVRFF.

The CDR3 loop is CASSRSGMGTGELFF. CDR3 DNA: TGTGCCAGCAGCAGAAGCGGGATGGGCACCGGGGAGCTGTTTTTT. V and J are TRBV7-6 and TRBJ2-2; 7 nucleotides line up with TRBD2. The CDR3 runs to 15 residues. Looked up from germline, CDR1 is SGHVS and CDR2 is FNYEAQ. V lost 5 bases to trimming and J lost 4 bases; unmatched junction nucleotides: 7.

This chain uses TRBV7-2 with TRBJ2-7; weak D call: TRBD2 (5 bases). The CDR3 runs 16 residues. In germline, CDR1 is SGHTA, CDR2 FQGNSA. V was trimmed by 1 base and J by 0 bases, leaving 13 bases between them. The CDR3 here is CASSLVPSLISYEQYF. CDR3 nucleotide sequence: TGTGCCAGCAGCTTAGTACCTAGCCTAATCTCCTACGAGCAGTACTTC.

This clone came up a few times. The genes are TRBV5-1 and TRBJ2-1, with 10 bases that match TRBD2. CDR3 length: 15 amino acids. With V trimmed by 5 bases and J by 4 bases, 6 bases remained unmatched. Germline lookup yields CDR1 SGHRS and CDR2 YFSETQ. The CDR3 sequence: CASRLRTSGYNEQFF. The CDR3 nucleotides are TGCGCCAGCAGATTAAGGACTAGCGGATACAATGAGCAGTTCTTC.

The CDR3 spells CASSLVAGGDYGYTF. For the CDR3, the DNA is TGCGCCAGCAGCTTGGTGGCCGGGGGGGACTATGGCTACACCTTC. The chain employs TRBV5-1 and TRBJ1-2; TRBD1 is a possible D gene (5 bases). Germline assignment: CDR1 SGHRS and CDR2 YFSETQ. The V gene lost 0 bases and the J gene lost 3 bases, with 12 bases spanning the gap. The CDR3 consists of 15 residues.

The CDR3 loop is CASSYLGKGGAYGYTF. CDR3 sequence (DNA): TGTGCCAGCAGTTATTTGGGAAAAGGGGGGGCCTATGGCTACACCTTC. V and J are TRBV6-5 and TRBJ1-2, with D possibly being TRBD1 (6 bases). Germline CDR1 is MNHEY and CDR2 is SVGAGI. This CDR3 comprises 16 residues. V lost 3 bases, J lost 4 bases, and 18 bases lay in between.

This clone was counted only a few times. The chain carries TRBV25-1 and TRBJ2-7; D may be TRBD2 (6 bases). Per the germline V gene, CDR1 is MGHDK and CDR2 is SYGVNS. This CDR3 contains 13 residues. V lost 8 bases and J 4 bases, leaving 15 bases between the germline ends. The CDR3, as DNA: TGTGCCAGCCGTCCCCTCGGAGGGTACGAGCAGTACTTC. Residues: CASRPLGGYEQYF.

The V gene is TRBV9, the J gene TRBJ2-3; D is possibly TRBD1 or TRBD2 (5 bases each). The V gene's germline CDR1 is SGDLS and CDR2 YYNGEE. Trimming removed 0 bases at V and 5 bases at J, with 16 bases between. The CDR3 loop spans 16 amino acids. The CDR3 loop is CASSVGLTGAVDTQYF. CDR3 DNA: TGTGCCAGCAGCGTAGGTTTGACCGGGGCCGTAGATACGCAGTATTTT.

CDR3 region: CASSPTRGGETQYF. CDR3 nucleotides: TGTGCCAGCAGCCCGACCCGGGGGGGGGAGACCCAGTACTTC. The chain is built from TRBV5-6 and TRBJ2-5, with 8 bases that match TRBD2. The CDR3 is 14 amino acids. V was clipped by 4 bases and J by 5 bases; unmatched bases: 7. Germline V lookup: CDR1 SGHDT, CDR2 YYEEEE.

The chain is built from TRBV2 and TRBJ1-5; 7 nucleotides align to TRBD1. The germline gives CDR1 SNHLY, CDR2 FYNNEI. The CDR3 loop spans 14 amino acids. V shed 6 bases, J shed 5 bases, and the junction held 7 bases outside the gene matches. The DNA for the CDR3 is TGTGCCAGCAGGCGAGGACAGGAGTATCAGCCCCAGCATTTT. Translated, it gives CASRRGQEYQPQHF.

This clone is medium-sized. CDR3 sequence reads: CSVGSWGSTEAFF. DNA of the CDR3: TGCAGCGTTGGGAGTTGGGGTAGCACTGAAGCTTTCTTT. The J gene is TRBJ1-1, the V gene TRBV29-1; D is ambiguous. This CDR3 contains 13 residues. In germline, CDR1 is SQVTM, CDR2 ANQGSEA. V shed 4 bases and J shed 4 bases, with 13 bases lying between them.

This chain connects TRBV4-1 to TRBJ2-1; a possible D gene is TRBD2 (5 bases). The germline CDR1 and CDR2 sequences are MGHRA and YSYEKL. CDR3 length equals 16 residues. V lost 2 bases and J lost 3, with 14 bases in between. The CDR3 nucleotides read TGCGCCAGCAGCCAACTACTGGGAGCTCGCTACAATGAGCAGTTCTTC. It codes for CASSQLLGARYNEQFF.